The next 20 T cell receptor beta chains were all read from a single sample in a study of T-cell memory formation after mild COVID-19. A single record per CDR3 protein comes from TCRdb applying MiXCR to the 5' RACE reads. The repertoire holds roughly 480,000 distinct CDR3 sequences, with approximately 23% as singletons. The sample was PBMCs or a T cell subset sorted from them (not recorded which). Every receptor here comes from an adult woman who had mild COVID-19 (a few samples of this study predate the infection). Cell type and time point are not known.

The chain joins TRBV10-3 to TRBJ1-4; D is undetermined. From germline, CDR1 is ENHRY and CDR2 SYGVKD. The CDR3 loop spans 13 amino acids. The V end was cut by 10 bases, the J end by 3 bases, with 12 bases between. CDR3 amino acids: CATGALPNEKLFF. CDR3 DNA sequence: TGTGCCACCGGTGCGCTACCTAATGAAAAACTGTTTTTT.

V usage is TRBV3-1 and J usage is TRBJ2-7; 11 positions match TRBD2. The J segment lost 3 bases and the V segment lost 5 bases, leaving 15 bases of the junction unmatched. The CDR3 sequence is 18 residues long. Looked up from germline, CDR1 is LGHDT and CDR2 is YNNKEL (reference sequence). DNA of the CDR3: TGTGCCAGCAGCTATGACAGAGATAGCGGGAGGGCCGGCTACGAGCAGTACTTC. Translation gives CASSYDRDSGRAGYEQYF.

This clonotype was recorded many times. The chain has TRBV7-2 and TRBJ1-5; possible D gene TRBD1, 6 bases. CDR3 length: 15 residues. The germline V and J ends were trimmed by 2 bases and 0 bases, with 8 bases remaining between them. CDR1 and CDR2 (germline): SGHTA, FQGNSA. CDR3 in amino acids: CASSLRDNSNQPQHF. In DNA, the CDR3 is TGTGCCAGCAGCTTAAGGGACAATAGCAATCAGCCCCAGCATTTT.

The rearrangement uses TRBV5-5 and TRBJ2-7; no clear D gene. The CDR3 is 13 amino acids. Between the trimmed V and J ends, which lost 2 bases and 3 bases, there was a span of 9 bases. Germline CDR1 is SGHKS and CDR2 is YYEKEE (reference sequence). CDR3 sequence: CASSFSIHYEQYF. CDR3 sequence (DNA): TGTGCCAGCAGCTTCAGCATCCACTACGAGCAGTACTTC.

This clonotype was observed a handful of times. The V gene is TRBV29-1, the J gene TRBJ2-7; no clear D gene. The CDR3 spans 14 residues. From germline, CDR1 is SQVTM and CDR2 ANQGSEA. V dropped 4 bases and J dropped 6 bases, with 19 bases sitting between them. The CDR3 loop is CSVVGFQAVGEQYF. CDR3 DNA sequence: TGCAGCGTTGTAGGTTTTCAGGCGGTCGGCGAGCAGTACTTC.

This rearrangement joins TRBV19 to TRBJ1-6, with 7 bases that match TRBD1. This CDR3 has 15 residues. The trim removed 1 base at V and 6 bases at J, leaving 3 bases unmatched. The germline V gene has CDR1 LNHDA and CDR2 SQIVND (reference sequence). In DNA, the CDR3 is TGTGCCAGTAGTATAGGGAACAGGGGTAATTCACCCCTCCACTTT. Protein: CASSIGNRGNSPLHF.

The V gene is TRBV11-2, the J gene TRBJ2-7, with 7 bases identical to TRBD1. CDR1 and CDR2 (germline): SGHAT, FQNNGV. This CDR3 region has 13 residues. V trimming: 6 bases; J trimming: 5 bases; junction bases outside the gene matches: 7. CDR3 protein: CASRRTGVHEQYF. In nucleotides, the CDR3 is TGTGCCAGCAGGCGTACAGGGGTCCACGAGCAGTACTTC.

This clonotype was seen more than once but under ten times. V gene TRBV14 combines with J gene TRBJ1-2; D gene unclear. Trimming took off 3 bases at V and 2 bases at J, with 7 bases between the two ends. Germline values: CDR1 SGHDN, CDR2 FVKESK. The CDR3 extends over 13 amino acids. CDR3: CASSQNQNYGYTF. The CDR3, as DNA: TGTGCCAGCAGCCAGAACCAGAACTATGGCTACACCTTC.

V usage is TRBV7-9 and J usage is TRBJ1-2; D remains ambiguous. Germline V gene data show CDR1 as SEHNR and CDR2 as FQNEAQ (reference sequence). Trimming shortened V by 3 bases and J by 12 bases, and 14 bases separated the two germline ends. This CDR3 has 12 residues. The CDR3 sequence: CASSFGVPGNTF. CDR3 DNA sequence: TGTGCCAGCAGCTTTGGGGTTCCAGGAAACACCTTC.

In its sample, this clonotype was seen a few times. The rearrangement uses TRBV20-1 and TRBJ1-2; TRBD1 agrees at 9 bases. CDR3 length: 13 residues. Germline CDR1 is DFQATT and CDR2 is SNEGSKA (reference sequence). The DNA for the CDR3 is TGCAGGACGGGACAGGGTATTAACTATGGCTACACCTTC. It translates to CRTGQGINYGYTF.

V is TRBV3-1 and J is TRBJ1-6, with D unresolved. Germline V gene lookup returns CDR1 LGHDT and CDR2 YNNKEL (reference sequence). The CDR3 covers 14 residues. Trimming removed 5 bases at V and 7 bases at J, with 12 bases between. This CDR3 is CASSSGSANSPLHF. In DNA, the CDR3 is TGTGCCAGCAGCTCGGGGTCAGCCAATTCACCCCTCCACTTT.

The V gene is TRBV5-1, the J gene TRBJ2-7, with D possibly matching TRBD1 (7 bases). V was pared by 5 bases and J by 1 base, with 16 bases between. This CDR3 has 15 amino acids. CDR1 and CDR2 (germline): SGHRS, YFSETQ. The DNA for the CDR3 is TGCGCCAGCAGGGCAGGGGCAGGGGGGTCCTACGAGCAGTACTTC. Translated, it gives CASRAGAGGSYEQYF.

The chain links TRBV6-1 to TRBJ1-2; D perhaps matches TRBD1 (5 bases). There are 16 residues in the CDR3. V lost 7 bases and J lost 1, with 19 bases in between. CDR1 and CDR2 (germline): MNHNS, SASEGT. In nucleotides, the CDR3 is TGTGCCAGCACGCGGATCACGGGGCCGATTAACTATGGCTACACCTTC. Translation: CASTRITGPINYGYTF.

Worth noting for this clonotype: The CDR3 does not end in the conserved phenylalanine or tryptophan, so this is likely a read error. No DNA is shown, since the ends of the CDR3 on it are uncertain; the CDR3 is the one TCRdb lists. This sequence joins TRBV20-1 and TRBJ1-2; the listed D gene, TRBD1, was not tested against the DNA. Including both end residues, the CDR3 is 11 amino acids long. CDR1 is DFQATT and CDR2 is SNEGSKA in the germline V gene (reference sequence). Here the CDR3 reads CSARDLPDSTR.

This clonotype was found a few times. CDR3 coding DNA: TGCGCCAGCAGCCCTCCTCCGGGACATCCGCCCTACGAGCAGTACTTC. Translated, it gives CASSPPPGHPPYEQYF. This rearrangement joins TRBV4-1 to TRBJ2-7; possible D gene TRBD1, 6 bases. The length of the CDR3 is 16 residues. Germline V lookup: CDR1 MGHRA, CDR2 YSYEKL. Trimming shortened V by 4 bases and J by 2 bases, and 18 bases separated the two germline ends.

This chain uses TRBV7-9 with TRBJ1-2; TRBD1 might be the D (6 bases). CDR1 SEHNR and CDR2 FQNEAQ come from the germline V gene (reference sequence). This CDR3 is 13 amino acids long. Between the trimmed V and J ends, which lost 5 bases and 4 bases, there was a span of 11 bases. CDR3 DNA sequence: TGTGCCAGCAGCACGGACAGCTTCTATGGCTACACCTTC. Residues: CASSTDSFYGYTF.

The chain uses TRBV20-1 and TRBJ2-3, with 12 bases that match TRBD1. The length of the CDR3 is 15 residues. V shed 6 bases, J shed 5 bases, and the junction held 9 bases outside the gene matches. Germline V gene data show CDR1 as DFQATT and CDR2 as SNEGSKA (reference sequence). The CDR3 coding sequence is TGCAGTGCGCTTCCGGGACAGGGGGCTGTAGATACGCAGTATTTT. Translating gives CSALPGQGAVDTQYF.

The count of this clonotype is one. V and J are TRBV9 and TRBJ2-1; 8 positions agree with TRBD1. The CDR3 runs to 15 residues. The germline gives CDR1 SGDLS, CDR2 YYNGEE. After removal of 3 bases from V and 4 bases from J, the junction contained 6 bases not matched to a gene. The CDR3 region is CASSAGGARYNEQFF. DNA of the CDR3: TGTGCCAGCAGCGCAGGGGGCGCGAGGTACAATGAGCAGTTCTTC.

V and J are TRBV12-3 or TRBV12-4 and TRBJ1-2; 9 bases map to TRBD1. After removal of 3 bases from V and 7 bases from J, the junction contained 6 bases not matched to a gene. The CDR3 spans 14 residues. CDR3 DNA sequence: TGTGCCAGCAGTTTTGGACAGGGGACGGCTGGCTACACCTTC. Protein: CASSFGQGTAGYTF.

This clonotype was observed a handful of times. V and J are TRBV7-3 and TRBJ2-5; 12 nucleotides align to TRBD2. Germline assignment: CDR1 SGHTA and CDR2 FQGTGA. The ends lost 5 bases at V and 5 bases at J; junction bases unmatched: 6. The CDR3 runs to 15 residues. In DNA, the CDR3 is TGTGCCAGCAGCCCGACTAGCGGGAGAACGGAGACCCAGTACTTC. This gives the protein CASSPTSGRTETQYF.